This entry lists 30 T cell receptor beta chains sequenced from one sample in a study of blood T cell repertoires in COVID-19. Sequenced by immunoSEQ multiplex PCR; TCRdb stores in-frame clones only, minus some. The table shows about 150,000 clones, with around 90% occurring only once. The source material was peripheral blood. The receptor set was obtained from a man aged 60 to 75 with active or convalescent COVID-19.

CDR3 sequence (DNA): TGTGCCAGCAGTCCGAACAGGGAGGGACCCTCCGAGCAGTACTTC. As protein: CASSPNREGPSEQYF. This rearrangement joins TRBV28 to TRBJ2-7; a weak D match, TRBD2 (7 bases). Germline V lookup: CDR1 MDHEN, CDR2 SYDVKM. The CDR3 runs to 15 residues. V lost 5 bases to trimming and J lost 6 bases, with 20 bases between them.

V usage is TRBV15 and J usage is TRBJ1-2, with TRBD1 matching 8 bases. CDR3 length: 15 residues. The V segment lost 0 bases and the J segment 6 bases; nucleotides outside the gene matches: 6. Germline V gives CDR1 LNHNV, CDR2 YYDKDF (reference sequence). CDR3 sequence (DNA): TGTGCCACCAGCAGAGATCCTGGCAGGGGGCATGGCTACACCTTC. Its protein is CATSRDPGRGHGYTF. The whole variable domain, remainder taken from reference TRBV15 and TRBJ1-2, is DAMVIQNPRYQVTQFGKPVTLSCSQTLNHNVMYWYQQKSSQAPKLLFHYYDKDFNNEADTPDNFQSRRPNTSFCFLDIRSPGLGDTAMYLCATSRDPGRGHGYTFGSGTRLTVV.

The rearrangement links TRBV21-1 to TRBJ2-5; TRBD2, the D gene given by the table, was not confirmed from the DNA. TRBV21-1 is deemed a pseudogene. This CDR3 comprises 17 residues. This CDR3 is CASSKGKLADLQETQYF. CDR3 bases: TGTGCCAGCAGCAAAGGCAAACTAGCGGATCTACAAGAGACCCAGTACTTC.

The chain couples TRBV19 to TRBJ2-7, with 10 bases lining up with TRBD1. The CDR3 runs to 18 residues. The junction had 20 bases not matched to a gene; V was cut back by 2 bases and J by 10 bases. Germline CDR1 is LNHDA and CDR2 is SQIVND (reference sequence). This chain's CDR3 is CASSIKRTGGKYGTTQYF. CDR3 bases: TGTGCCAGTAGTATAAAAAGGACAGGGGGAAAGTATGGAACGACACAGTACTTC.

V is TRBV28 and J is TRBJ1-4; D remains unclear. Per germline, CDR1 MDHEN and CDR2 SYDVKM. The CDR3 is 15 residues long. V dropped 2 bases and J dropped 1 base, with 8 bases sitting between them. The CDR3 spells CASSLTGITNEKLFF. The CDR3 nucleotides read TGTGCCAGCAGTTTAACGGGAATAACTAATGAAAAACTGTTTTTT.

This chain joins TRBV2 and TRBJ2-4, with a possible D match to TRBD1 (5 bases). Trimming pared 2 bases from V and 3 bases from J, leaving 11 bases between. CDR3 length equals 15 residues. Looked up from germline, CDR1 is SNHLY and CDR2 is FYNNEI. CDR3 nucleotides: TGTGCCAGCAGTGAATTAGGGGTCGGCAAAAACATTCAGTACTTC. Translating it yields CASSELGVGKNIQYF.

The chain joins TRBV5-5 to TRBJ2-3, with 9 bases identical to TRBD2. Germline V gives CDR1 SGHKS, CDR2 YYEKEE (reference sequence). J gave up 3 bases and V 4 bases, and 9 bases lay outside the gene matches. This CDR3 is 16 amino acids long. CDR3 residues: CASSALAGIGTDTQYF. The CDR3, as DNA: TGTGCCAGCAGCGCCCTAGCGGGAATCGGTACAGATACGCAGTATTTT.

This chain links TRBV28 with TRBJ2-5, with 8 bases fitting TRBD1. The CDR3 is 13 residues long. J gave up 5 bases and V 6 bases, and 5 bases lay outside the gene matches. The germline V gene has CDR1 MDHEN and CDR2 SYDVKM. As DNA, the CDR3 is TGTGCCAGCAGGGGACAGGACTGGGAGACCCAGTACTTC. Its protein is CASRGQDWETQYF.

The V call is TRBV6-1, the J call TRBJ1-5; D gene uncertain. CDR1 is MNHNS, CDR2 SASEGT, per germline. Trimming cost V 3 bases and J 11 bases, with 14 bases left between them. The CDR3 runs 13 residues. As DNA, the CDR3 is TGTGCCAGCAGTGATCCGCCGGGATTGACCCAGCATTTT. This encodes CASSDPPGLTQHF.

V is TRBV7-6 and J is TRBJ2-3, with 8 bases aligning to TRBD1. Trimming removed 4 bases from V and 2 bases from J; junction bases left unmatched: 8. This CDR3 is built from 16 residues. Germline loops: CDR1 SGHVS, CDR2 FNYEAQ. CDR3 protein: CASSSLAGQVTDTQYF. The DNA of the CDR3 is TGTGCCAGCAGCTCCCTCGCGGGACAGGTCACAGATACGCAGTATTTT.

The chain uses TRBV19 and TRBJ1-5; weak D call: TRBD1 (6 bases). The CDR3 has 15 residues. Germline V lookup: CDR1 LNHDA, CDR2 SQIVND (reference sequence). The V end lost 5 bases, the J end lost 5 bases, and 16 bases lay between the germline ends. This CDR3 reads CASSATGTQYQPQHF. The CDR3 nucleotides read TGTGCCAGTAGTGCAACCGGGACACAATATCAGCCCCAGCATTTT. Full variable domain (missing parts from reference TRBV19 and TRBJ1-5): DGGITQSPKYLFRKEGQNVTLSCEQNLNHDAMYWYRQDPGQGLRLIYYSQIVNDFQKGDIAEGYSVSREKKESFPLTVTSAQKNPTAFYLCASSATGTQYQPQHFGDGTRLSIL.

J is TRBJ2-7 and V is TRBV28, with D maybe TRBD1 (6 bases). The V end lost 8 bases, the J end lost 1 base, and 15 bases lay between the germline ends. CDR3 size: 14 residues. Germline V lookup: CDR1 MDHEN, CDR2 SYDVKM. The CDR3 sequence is CASQTSRGSYEQYF. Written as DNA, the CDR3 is TGTGCCAGCCAAACCTCCAGGGGTTCCTACGAGCAGTACTTC.

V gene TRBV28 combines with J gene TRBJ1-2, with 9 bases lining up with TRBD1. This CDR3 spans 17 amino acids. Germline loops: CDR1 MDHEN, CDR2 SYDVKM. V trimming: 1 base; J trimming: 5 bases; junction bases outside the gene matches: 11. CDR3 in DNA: TGTGCCAGCAGTTTATCAGTCCCGACAGGGGGTCAGTATGGCTACACCTTC. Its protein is CASSLSVPTGGQYGYTF.

CDR3 sequence: CASSFQTGFNEQFF. CDR3 nucleotide sequence: TGTGCCAGCAGTTTCCAAACAGGGTTCAATGAGCAGTTCTTC. This sequence joins TRBV28 and TRBJ2-1; possibly TRBD1 for D (6 bases). CDR1 is MDHEN, CDR2 SYDVKM, per germline. V was shortened by 3 bases and J by 6 bases, with 12 bases between the two germline ends. The CDR3 contains 14 residues.

The chain's CDR3 is CAISLNGLTDTQYF. The CDR3 region has the DNA TGTGCCATCAGCCTCAACGGACTGACAGATACGCAGTATTTT. This rearrangement joins TRBV10-3 to TRBJ2-3; perhaps TRBD2 as D (5 bases). This CDR3 is 14 amino acids long. Trimming left V 6 bases short and J 3 bases short, with 13 bases between. Germline CDR1 is ENHRY and CDR2 is SYGVKD.

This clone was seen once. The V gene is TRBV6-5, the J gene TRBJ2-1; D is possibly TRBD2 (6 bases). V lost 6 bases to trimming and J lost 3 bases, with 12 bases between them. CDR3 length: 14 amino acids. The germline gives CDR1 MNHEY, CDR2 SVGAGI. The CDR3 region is CASRTSHDYNEQFF. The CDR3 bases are TGTGCCAGCAGGACTAGTCACGACTACAATGAGCAGTTCTTC.

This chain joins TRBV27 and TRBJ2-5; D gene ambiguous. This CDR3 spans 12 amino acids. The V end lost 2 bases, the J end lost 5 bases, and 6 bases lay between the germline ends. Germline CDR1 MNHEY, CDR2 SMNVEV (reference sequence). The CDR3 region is CASSLVGETQYF. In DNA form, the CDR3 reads TGTGCCAGCAGTTTAGTCGGGGAGACCCAGTACTTC.

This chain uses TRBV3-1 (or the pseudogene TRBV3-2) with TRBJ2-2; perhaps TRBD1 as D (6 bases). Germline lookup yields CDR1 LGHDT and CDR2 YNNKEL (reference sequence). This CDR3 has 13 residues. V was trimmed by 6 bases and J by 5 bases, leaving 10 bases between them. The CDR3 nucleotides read TGTGCCAGCAGTTTCGGACAGACCGGGGAGCTGTTTTTT. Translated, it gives CASSFGQTGELFF.

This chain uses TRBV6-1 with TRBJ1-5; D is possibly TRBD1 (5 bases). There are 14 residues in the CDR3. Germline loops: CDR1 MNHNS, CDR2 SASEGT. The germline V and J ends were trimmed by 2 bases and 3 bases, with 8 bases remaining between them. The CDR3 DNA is TGTGCCAGCAGTGAACACAGGTTCAATCAGCCCCAGCATTTT. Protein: CASSEHRFNQPQHF.

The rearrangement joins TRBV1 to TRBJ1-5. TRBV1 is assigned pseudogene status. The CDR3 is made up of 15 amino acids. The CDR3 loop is CTSSQITNRYQPQHF. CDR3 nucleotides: TGCACCAGCAGCCAAATAACTAACCGATATCAGCCCCAGCATTTT.

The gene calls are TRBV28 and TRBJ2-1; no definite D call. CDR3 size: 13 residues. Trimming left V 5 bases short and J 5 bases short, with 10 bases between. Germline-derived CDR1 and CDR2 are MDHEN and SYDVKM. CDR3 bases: TGTGCCAGCAGTCCCAGTACCCACAATGAGCAGTTCTTC. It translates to CASSPSTHNEQFF.

This chain's CDR3 is CASSSTSGYEQYF. CDR3 coding DNA: TGTGCCAGCAGCTCGACTAGCGGTTACGAGCAGTACTTC. The chain combines TRBV7-2 with TRBJ2-7; 9 bases match TRBD2. The germline CDR1 and CDR2 sequences are SGHTA and FQGNSA. Trimming removed 4 bases from V and 4 bases from J; junction bases left unmatched: 2. CDR3 size: 13 residues.

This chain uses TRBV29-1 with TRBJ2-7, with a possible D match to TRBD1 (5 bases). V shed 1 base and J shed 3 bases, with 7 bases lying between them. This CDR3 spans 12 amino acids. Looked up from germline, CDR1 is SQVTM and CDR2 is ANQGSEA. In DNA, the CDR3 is TGCAGCGTTGAAGGGGGCGGCTACGAGCAGTACTTC. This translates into CSVEGGGYEQYF.

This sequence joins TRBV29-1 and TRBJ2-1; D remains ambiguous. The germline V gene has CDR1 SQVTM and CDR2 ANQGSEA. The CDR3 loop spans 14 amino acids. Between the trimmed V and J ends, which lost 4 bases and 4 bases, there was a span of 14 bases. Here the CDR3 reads CSVGVARPYNEQFF. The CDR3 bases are TGCAGCGTTGGGGTGGCTAGACCTTACAATGAGCAGTTCTTC.

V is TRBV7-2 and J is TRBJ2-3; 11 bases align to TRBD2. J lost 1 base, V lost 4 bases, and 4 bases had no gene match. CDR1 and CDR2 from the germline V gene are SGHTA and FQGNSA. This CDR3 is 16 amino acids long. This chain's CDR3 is CASSYKTSGGTDTQYF. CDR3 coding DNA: TGTGCCAGCAGCTACAAGACTAGCGGGGGCACAGATACGCAGTATTTT.

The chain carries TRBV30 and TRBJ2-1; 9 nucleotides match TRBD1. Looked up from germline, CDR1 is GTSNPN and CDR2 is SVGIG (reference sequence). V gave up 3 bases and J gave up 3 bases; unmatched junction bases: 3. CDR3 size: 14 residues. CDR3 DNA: TGTGCCTGGAGGACAGGGGGGCACTACAATGAGCAGTTCTTC. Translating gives CAWRTGGHYNEQFF.

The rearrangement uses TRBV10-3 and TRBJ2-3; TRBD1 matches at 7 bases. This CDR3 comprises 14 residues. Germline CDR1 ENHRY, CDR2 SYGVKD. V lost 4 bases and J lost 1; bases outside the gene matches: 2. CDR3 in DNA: TGTGCCATCAGTGTAGGACAGGGCACAGATACGCAGTATTTT. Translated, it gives CAISVGQGTDTQYF.

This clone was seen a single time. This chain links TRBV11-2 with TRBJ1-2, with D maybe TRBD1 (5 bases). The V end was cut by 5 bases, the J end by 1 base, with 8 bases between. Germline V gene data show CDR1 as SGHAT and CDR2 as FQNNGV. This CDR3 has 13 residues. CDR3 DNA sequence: TGTGCCAGCAGCCCGGACATTAACTATGGCTACACCTTC. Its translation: CASSPDINYGYTF.

CDR3 nucleotides: TGTGCCAGCAGCTCCGGGACTCTCAGCTCTGGAAACACCATATATTTT. Translating gives CASSSGTLSSGNTIYF. The V gene is TRBV7-8, the J gene TRBJ1-3, with TRBD1 as a possible D gene (5 bases). The V gene lost 4 bases and the J gene lost 0 bases, with 13 bases spanning the gap. Germline V gives CDR1 SGHVS, CDR2 FQNEAQ. The CDR3 consists of 16 residues.

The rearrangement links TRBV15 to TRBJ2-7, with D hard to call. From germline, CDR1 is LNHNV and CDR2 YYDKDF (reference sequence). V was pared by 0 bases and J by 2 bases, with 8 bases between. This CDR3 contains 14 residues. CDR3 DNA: TGTGCCACCAGCAGAGAGAGTGCTACCTACGAGCAGTACTTC. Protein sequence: CATSRESATYEQYF.